This T cell receptor (beta chain) was captured by sequencing in a study of CD8+ T cells in alopecia areata. Study conclusions and caveats: Sharing of TCRs across patients appeared less clear than in mice, possibly for HLA-related reasons.

Concerning this clone: What it binds is not known.

After isolation, RNA underwent reverse transcription to generate cDNA as the sequencing template. Sequenced by immunoSEQ multiplex PCR; TCRdb stores in-frame clones only, minus some. The repertoire includes some 130,000 clones, about 50% of them detected once, and 0.46% sits in the top ten. The CDR3 loop spans 16 amino acids. V dropped 4 bases and J dropped 2 bases, with 16 bases sitting between them. Per germline, CDR1 SGHDT and CDR2 YYEEEE. As to treatment: oral pan-JAK inhibitor, 5-10 mg twice daily. V and J are TRBV5-6 and TRBJ1-3, with D perhaps matching TRBD1 (6 bases). The receptor was isolated from a human donor with alopecia areata. Here the sequenced sample was CD4+ T cells sorted from blood, taken at week 4, from a patient treated with tofacitinib. Written as DNA, the CDR3 is TGTGCCAGCAGCCCCGCTGACAGGCCAACTGGAAACACCATATATTTT. Translating gives CASSPADRPTGNTIYF.